This TCR beta chain was captured by sequencing in a study of T cells in Graves' hyperthyroidism and ophthalmopathy. This clonotype came up a few times. V was shortened by 4 bases and J by 6 bases, with 12 bases between the two germline ends. Germline-derived CDR1 and CDR2 are SGHAT and FQNNGV. The CDR3 has 13 amino acids. TCR beta CDR3 region amplification was performed from RNA transcripts. HTBI primers drove first-round RT-PCR of the TCR CDR3. In TCRdb, the multiplex PCR reads were re-called with MiXCR into one record per CDR3 protein. The sample shows approximately 600,000 distinct CDR3 sequences, about 15% of them seen only once. Exclusion followed for patients with uncontrolled infection, other autoimmune disease, pregnancy or lactation. Clinical symptoms, serum thyroxine, TRAb, thyroid ultrasound and orbital computed tomography informed diagnoses. Out of 8.5 to 10 ml of fresh peripheral blood came the PBMCs.

This receptor was obtained from a woman in her 30s with Graves' hyperthyroidism that later progressed to Graves' ophthalmopathy. V is TRBV11-2 and J is TRBJ1-2, with a tentative D call TRBD1 (5 bases). The sequenced sample consisted of blood. The CDR3 sequence is CASSYSRVDGYTF. CDR3 nucleotide sequence: TGTGCCAGCAGCTACTCCAGGGTAGATGGCTACACCTTC.